Listed here are 14 T cell receptor beta chains from one sample, sequenced in a study of blood T cell repertoires in COVID-19. Assay: immunoSEQ multiplex PCR; the TCRdb copy retains only in-frame clones and omits some. The table records about 200,000 clones, roughly nine tenths of them present only once. The specimen sequenced was PBMCs or T cells enriched from blood (not recorded which). Source of these receptors: a woman aged 40 to 50 with acute COVID-19.

This chain links TRBV5-1 with TRBJ1-6; no clear D. The ends were cut back, 5 bases at V and 4 bases at J, with 25 bases in the middle. This CDR3 spans 19 amino acids. Per germline, CDR1 SGHRS and CDR2 YFSETQ. The CDR3 is CASSNHVEFSSNYNSPLHF. CDR3 bases: TGCGCCAGCAGTAATCACGTGGAGTTCTCCAGTAATTATAATTCACCCCTCCACTTT.

The chain is built from TRBV11-2 and TRBJ2-4; D gene unclear. The CDR3 loop spans 15 amino acids. Germline lookup yields CDR1 SGHAT and CDR2 FQNNGV. V was cut by 1 base and J by 9 bases, with 16 bases left in between. CDR3 nucleotide sequence: TGTGCCAGCAGCTTAGGCGGCCCAGAGGTTGGCATTCAGTACTTC. Its protein is CASSLGGPEVGIQYF.

The DNA of the CDR3 is TGTGCCAGCAGCCAAGGGCAGGGCGCCAAGACCCAGTACTTC. Its protein product is CASSQGQGAKTQYF. V gene TRBV3-1 (or the pseudogene TRBV3-2) combines with J gene TRBJ2-5; a weak D match, TRBD1 (5 bases). V dropped 1 base and J dropped 6 bases, with 12 bases sitting between them. This CDR3 contains 14 residues. Germline CDR1 is LGHDT and CDR2 is YNNKEL (reference sequence).

In its sample, this clone was seen once. The chain joins TRBV30 to TRBJ2-1; 11 nucleotides line up with TRBD2. Per the germline V gene, CDR1 is GTSNPN and CDR2 is SVGIG (reference sequence). The CDR3 consists of 15 residues. J gave up 4 bases and V 2 bases, and 4 bases lay outside the gene matches. The CDR3 nucleotides read TGTGCCTGGAGTCCGGGACTAGCGGTTTACAATGAGCAGTTCTTC. It encodes CAWSPGLAVYNEQFF.

V and J are TRBV5-6 and TRBJ2-3, with D possibly matching TRBD2 (6 bases). V lost 4 bases to trimming and J lost 1 base, with 13 bases between them. The CDR3 runs to 15 residues. CDR1 is SGHDT and CDR2 is YYEEEE in the germline V gene. In nucleotides, the CDR3 is TGTGCCAGCAGCCAGTCCGGGACTGGCACAGATACGCAGTATTTT. Its translation is CASSQSGTGTDTQYF.

The chain joins TRBV29-1 to TRBJ1-3; 7 bases are shared with TRBD1. CDR1 is SQVTM and CDR2 is ANQGSEA in the germline V gene. The CDR3 is 14 amino acids. Trimming at V came to 2 bases and at J to 3 bases, leaving 4 bases not matched to a gene. CDR3 in DNA: TGCAGCGTTGAAAGTAGGGGGCTTGGAAACACCATATATTTT. Protein: CSVESRGLGNTIYF.

J is TRBJ2-1 and V is TRBV5-1; 7 nucleotides align to TRBD1. CDR1 is SGHRS and CDR2 is YFSETQ in the germline V gene. The CDR3 extends over 14 amino acids. Trimming at V came to 3 bases and at J to 6 bases, leaving 6 bases not matched to a gene. CDR3 loop: CASSSKTGTNEQFF. CDR3 DNA: TGCGCCAGCAGCTCCAAGACAGGGACCAATGAGCAGTTCTTC.

This clone showed up just a few times. The chain recombines TRBV7-6 with TRBJ2-7; 8 bases are shared with TRBD1. The CDR3 consists of 14 residues. V gave up 5 bases and J gave up 2 bases; unmatched junction bases: 5. In germline, CDR1 is SGHVS, CDR2 FNYEAQ. CDR3 loop: CASSPGQGTYEQYF. In DNA, the CDR3 is TGTGCCAGCAGCCCCGGACAGGGAACCTACGAGCAGTACTTC.

The gene calls are TRBV5-1 and TRBJ2-5; 7 bases agree with TRBD1. This CDR3 has 15 residues. J was trimmed by 1 base and V by 3 bases; bases with no gene match: 6. Germline V gene lookup returns CDR1 SGHRS and CDR2 YFSETQ. CDR3 region: CASSSGTAFQETQYF. In DNA form, the CDR3 reads TGCGCCAGCAGCTCCGGGACAGCCTTCCAAGAGACCCAGTACTTC.

V is TRBV19 and J is TRBJ2-1, with 14 positions matching TRBD2. Trimming took 10 bases from V and 4 from J; bases not matched to a gene: 12. CDR3 length: 17 residues. Per germline, CDR1 LNHDA and CDR2 SQIVND (reference sequence). The CDR3 region is CATQTGLAGDRYNEQFF. The CDR3 coding sequence is TGTGCCACCCAGACGGGACTAGCGGGAGACCGGTACAATGAGCAGTTCTTC.

This chain uses TRBV5-8 with TRBJ1-5; TRBD1 matches at 9 bases. Germline V gene lookup returns CDR1 SGHTS and CDR2 YDEGEE. J gave up 0 bases and V 4 bases, and 2 bases lay outside the gene matches. The CDR3 runs to 15 residues. CDR3 DNA sequence: TGTGCCAGCAGCGTGGACAGGGGTAGCAATCAGCCCCAGCATTTT. Its protein product is CASSVDRGSNQPQHF.

The chain carries TRBV12-3 or TRBV12-4 and TRBJ2-2, with D possibly matching TRBD2 (6 bases). The CDR3 has 12 residues. Trimming left V 4 bases short and J 7 bases short, with 7 bases between. Here the CDR3 reads CASSSRGGELFF. CDR3 in DNA: TGTGCCAGCAGTTCGCGGGGCGGGGAGCTGTTTTTT.

The V and J genes are TRBV6-5 and TRBJ1-4; 7 bases are shared with TRBD1. Losses at the gene ends were 0 bases for V and 8 bases for J; bases not matched to a gene: 6. Germline CDR1 is MNHEY and CDR2 is SVGAGI. There are 15 residues in the CDR3. The CDR3: CASSYSINRGEKLFF. The CDR3 DNA reads as TGTGCCAGCAGTTACTCGATCAACAGGGGCGAAAAACTGTTTTTT.

The chain couples TRBV5-1 to TRBJ2-1; the match to TRBD1 covers 7 bases. The V segment lost 5 bases and the J segment 8 bases; nucleotides outside the gene matches: 7. Per the germline V gene, CDR1 is SGHRS and CDR2 is YFSETQ. This CDR3 has 13 residues. The CDR3 nucleotides are TGCGCCAGCAGGGTAGGGGGCGGCGATGAGCAGTTCTTC. It specifies CASRVGGGDEQFF. Looking up the rest from reference TRBV5-1 and TRBJ2-1 gives the full variable domain: KAGVTQTPRYLIKTRGQQVTLSCSPISGHRSVSWYQQTPGQGLQFLFEYFSETQRNKGNFPGRFSGRQFSNSRSEMNVSTLELGDSALYLCASRVGGGDEQFFGPGTRLTVL.